This T cell receptor beta chain was observed in a study of T cells in Graves' hyperthyroidism and ophthalmopathy. The CDR3 has 16 amino acids. Trimming cost V 7 bases and J 7 bases; bases outside gene matches: 14. Germline V gene sequence: CDR1 SNHLY, CDR2 FYNNEI. Study-level points and caveats: Peripheral blood also featured most of the thyroid clonotypes expanded above 0.001.

This clonotype was seen ten or more times. Its antigen is unknown. TCR beta CDR3 regions were amplified from RNA transcripts. Using the HTBI primer set, a first-round RT-PCR was run on the TCR CDR3. TCRdb analysed the multiplex PCR reads with MiXCR anew, one entry per CDR3 protein. The table has 450,000 to 700,000 distinct CDR3 sequences, around 45% seen once. J is TRBJ2-2 and V is TRBV2; 8 bases match TRBD2. The sequencing sample was made of peripheral blood or thyroid tissue (not recorded which). The source is a woman between 18 and 29 years old with Graves' hyperthyroidism. The CDR3 spells CASTGAGEFLNGELFF. The CDR3 DNA is TGTGCCAGCACTGGAGCGGGAGAATTCTTAAACGGGGAGCTGTTTTTT.